This TCR beta chain emerged from a study of cytomegalovirus exposure and HLA in healthy donors. As for the donors, each was a healthy bone marrow donor. The CDR3 runs 14 residues. Per the germline V gene, CDR1 is MNHEY and CDR2 is SVGAGI. V was trimmed by 4 bases and J by 4 bases, leaving 11 bases between them. PCR employed 60 Vbeta and 13 Jbeta primers. Data came from immunoSEQ multiplex PCR; TCRdb stores just in-frame clones and leaves some out. The sample yields over 55,000 clones, roughly 67% seen once. The clonotype was recovered from a man aged 40-49 years in good health and CMV-seropositive. Sequencing was carried out using PBMCs. The V gene is TRBV6-5, the J gene TRBJ1-5, with D maybe TRBD1 (6 bases). The CDR3 here is CASSLTGMNQPQHF. The CDR3 coding sequence is TGTGCCAGCAGTTTGACAGGAATGAATCAGCCCCAGCATTTT.